The TCR beta chain described here comes from a study of T cell changes during pregnancy in multiple sclerosis (dated by TCRdb to the late 2010s). About the full investigation: The study looked at changes in the T cell repertoire across pregnancy in women with multiple sclerosis.

Library preparation employed the immunoSEQ multiplex PCR assay. The table was pulled from immuneACCESS by TCRdb, which kept in-frame rearrangements only. Such tables lose some clones; where checked, under half of the loss comes from unresolved V genes, and the rest has no known cause. The sample includes some 21,000 clones, with around 93% observed a single time. The ten biggest clones cover 0.6% to 0.85% of the sample. Points on this clone: Its antigen remains unidentified. No much larger clonotype is one base removed from it; base qualities were not supplied.

The clonotype comes from a female donor with multiple sclerosis, enrolled in a pregnancy study. The sequencing here drew on CD4+ T cells from peripheral blood mononuclear cells, taken in the third trimester of pregnancy.

The nucleotide sequence reads as follows: TGTGCCAGCAGCTGGGGGGGCGGGGGAGCTAACTATGGCTACACCTTC. Translated, this gives CASSWGGGGANYGYTF. The rearranged chain carries TRBV5-4 and TRBJ1-2, and the D gene may be TRBD1, 6 bases matching. V and J lose 3 bases and 0 bases, and a span of 15 bases separates them. CDR1 and CDR2 are drawn from the germline V gene (reference sequence): SGHNT, YYREEE. Counted from cysteine to phenylalanine, this CDR3 has 16 amino acids. Only the CDR3 DNA stays, 48 bases, in frame from base 1.